This record looks at one T cell receptor (beta chain) sequence and its context. The entry originates in a study of OX40 agonist ivuxolimab in advanced cancers. Study-level information: An agonistic anti-OX40 (CD134) antibody, ivuxolimab, was used to treat the patients.

TCRdb's table, derived via immunoSEQ multiplex PCR, lists solely in-frame clones and lacks some. Among fewer than 20,000 clones listed, 78% were seen once. The CDR3 contains 13 residues. Germline CDR1 SGHNT, CDR2 YYREEE (reference sequence). Deletions cut 1 base from V and 4 bases from J, with 6 bases between. Material: CD4+ or CD8+ T cells sorted from blood, obtained in a trial of the OX40 agonist ivuxolimab. The V call is TRBV5-4, the J call TRBJ2-1; D not certain. The origin of this receptor is an adult with an advanced solid tumor such as melanoma, head and neck, liver or kidney cancer. The CDR3 DNA is TGTGCCAGCAGCTTGACAGTTTACAATGAGCAGTTCTTC. Residues: CASSLTVYNEQFF.